This TCR beta chain was identified during a study of cytomegalovirus exposure and HLA in healthy donors. At the level of the study: The 120 validation repertoires used the same platform as the 550 to 850 first-cohort repertoires (as reported by a later analysis).

The study, taken as a whole, reports: The authors confirmed in vitro that a few CMV-associated chains were specific for CMV antigens. Rarity held for most TCR sequences, but there were some public TCRs that occurred in many donors.

Generated by immunoSEQ multiplex PCR, the TCRdb table keeps only in-frame clones and is missing some. The sample yields tens of thousands of clones, 75% to 95% seen once. Points on this clone: Its specificity is not known.

Germline CDR1 and CDR2: MNHEY and SMNVEV (reference sequence). The CDR3 spans 13 residues. Trimming took 2 bases from V and 5 from J, leaving 10 bases between them. The source is a man younger than 30 in good health and CMV-seronegative. The genes are TRBV27 and TRBJ2-7; a possible D gene is TRBD1 (6 bases). The sequencing sample was made of PBMCs. The CDR3 region has the DNA TGTGCCAGCAGTTTAAGCAGGGGCCACGAGCAGTACTTC. Amino acid sequence: CASSLSRGHEQYF.